Given below is one T cell receptor beta chain in context. The antigen is undetermined. The same CDR3 also results from other DNA sequences found in this sample. Only in-frame clones appear in the TCRdb table, and some are missing; sequencing was by immunoSEQ multiplex PCR. Of about 700,000 clones in the sample, about 74% were seen once. The CDR3 extends over 16 amino acids. Germline assignment: CDR1 SGHRS and CDR2 YFSETQ. Trimming stripped 0 bases from V and 0 bases from J, with 11 bases between. This entry is derived from a study of shared clonotypes between healthy human individuals. General study points: A generally larger estimated richness was seen in naive subsets than in memory subsets. Rarefaction indicated that sorted-subset sequencing remained incomplete although depth was large.

The chain combines TRBV5-1 with TRBJ2-3; D may be TRBD1 (6 bases). The receptor was isolated from a woman aged 30 to 39 in good health. Sequencing was done on a sample of memory CD4+ T cells sorted from blood. The subset denotes: CD45RA-negative fraction. The CDR3 here is CASSLVQGPSTDTQYF. The CDR3 DNA reads as TGCGCCAGCAGCTTGGTGCAGGGGCCCAGCACAGATACGCAGTATTTT.